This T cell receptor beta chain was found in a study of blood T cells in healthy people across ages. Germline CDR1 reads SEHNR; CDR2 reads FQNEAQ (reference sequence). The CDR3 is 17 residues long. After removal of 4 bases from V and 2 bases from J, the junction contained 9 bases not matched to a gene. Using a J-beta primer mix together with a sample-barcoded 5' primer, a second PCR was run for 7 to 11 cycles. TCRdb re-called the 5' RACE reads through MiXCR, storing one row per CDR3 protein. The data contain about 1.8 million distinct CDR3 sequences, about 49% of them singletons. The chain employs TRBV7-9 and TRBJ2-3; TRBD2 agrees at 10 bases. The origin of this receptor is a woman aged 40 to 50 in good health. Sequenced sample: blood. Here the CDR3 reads CASSSRTSGPDTDTQYF. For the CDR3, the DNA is TGTGCCAGCAGCTCCCGGACTAGCGGTCCCGACACAGATACGCAGTATTTT. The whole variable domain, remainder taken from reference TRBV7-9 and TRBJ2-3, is DTGVSQNPRHKITKRGQNVTFRCDPISEHNRLYWYRQTLGQGPEFLTYFQNEAQLEKSRLLSDRFSAERPKGSFSTLEIQRTEQGDSAMYLCASSSRTSGPDTDTQYFGPGTRLTVL.